These 17 T cell receptor beta chains originate from one sample sequenced in a study of cytomegalovirus exposure and HLA in healthy donors. TCRdb's copy holds only in-frame clones and misses some; the assay was immunoSEQ multiplex PCR. The sample gives 110,000 or so clones, more than 75% of which show up once; roughly 1.9% is in the top ten. Sequenced input: PBMCs. The receptors originated from a woman aged 25 to 39 in good health and CMV-seronegative.

CDR3 protein: CASSPGQGLSPLHF. CDR3 in DNA: TGTGCCAGCAGCCCGGGACAGGGGCTCTCACCCCTCCACTTT. The V call is TRBV14, the J call TRBJ1-6; 10 bases match TRBD1. Germline assignment: CDR1 SGHDN and CDR2 FVKESK. The length of the CDR3 is 14 residues. The V gene end was trimmed by 4 bases and the J gene end by 10 bases; junction bases not matched to a gene: 4.

The CDR3 DNA follows: TGTGCCAGCAGCCTAAGGACAGGGGACGGAGGCTACGAGCAGTACTTC. Amino acids: CASSLRTGDGGYEQYF. This chain links TRBV7-2 with TRBJ2-7, with 9 bases matching TRBD1. This CDR3 contains 16 residues. Germline V CDR1 and CDR2: SGHTA, FQGNSA. V gave up 5 bases and J gave up 3 bases; unmatched junction bases: 11.

The chain carries TRBV19 and TRBJ1-2; no definite D call. Germline CDR1 LNHDA, CDR2 SQIVND (reference sequence). V lost 4 bases to trimming and J lost 4 bases, with 13 bases between them. The CDR3 runs to 14 residues. The CDR3 nucleotides read TGTGCCAGTAGTACCCCCCCGGGAGCCTATGGCTACACCTTC. This sequence encodes CASSTPPGAYGYTF. Full variable domain (rest looked up from reference TRBV19 and TRBJ1-2): DGGITQSPKYLFRKEGQNVTLSCEQNLNHDAMYWYRQDPGQGLRLIYYSQIVNDFQKGDIAEGYSVSREKKESFPLTVTSAQKNPTAFYLCASSTPPGAYGYTFGSGTRLTVV.

The DNA of the CDR3 is TGTGCCAGCAGCCTGCAACAGGGATACGAGCAGTACTTC. Translating gives CASSLQQGYEQYF. The gene calls are TRBV11-3 and TRBJ2-7, with D perhaps TRBD1 (6 bases). CDR1 is SGHNT and CDR2 is YENEEA in the germline V gene. The CDR3 consists of 13 residues. V lost 5 bases and J 4 bases, leaving 12 bases between the germline ends.

CDR3 amino acids: CASSYEGLAVAEQYF. For the CDR3, the DNA is TGTGCCAGCAGCTACGAGGGACTAGCGGTCGCCGAGCAGTACTTC. The chain uses TRBV9 and TRBJ2-7; 11 positions agree with TRBD2. There are 15 residues in the CDR3. Germline CDR1 SGDLS, CDR2 YYNGEE. V lost 4 bases and J lost 6; bases outside the gene matches: 9.

The J gene is TRBJ1-1, the V gene TRBV30; 7 nucleotides line up with TRBD1. Germline V gene lookup returns CDR1 GTSNPN and CDR2 SVGIG (reference sequence). The CDR3 length is 13 residues. With 3 bases clipped from V and 5 bases from J, the junction kept 6 bases outside the gene matches. The CDR3 region has the DNA TGTGCCTGGAGCCAGGGGGAAAGGACTGAAGCTTTCTTT. This translates into CAWSQGERTEAFF.

The J gene is TRBJ2-2, the V gene TRBV30; no clear D. V lost 2 bases to trimming and J lost 5 bases, with 6 bases between them. Germline loops: CDR1 GTSNPN, CDR2 SVGIG (reference sequence). The CDR3 is made up of 12 amino acids. CDR3 loop: CAWSTLTGELFF. Here the CDR3 DNA reads TGTGCCTGGAGTACTTTAACCGGGGAGCTGTTTTTT. The entire variable domain, with the rest obtained from reference TRBV30 and TRBJ2-2, is as follows: SQTIHQWPATLVQPVGSPLSLECTVEGTSNPNLYWYRQAAGRGLQLLFYSVGIGQISSEVPQNLSASRPQDRQFILSSKKLLLSDSGFYLCAWSTLTGELFFGEGSRLTVL.

This sequence joins TRBV4-1 and TRBJ2-7, with 9 bases matching TRBD1. The ends lost 5 bases at V and 3 bases at J; junction bases unmatched: 8. The CDR3 is 15 amino acids. Germline CDR1 and CDR2: MGHRA and YSYEKL. This CDR3 is CASSEWGTGNYEQYF. The CDR3 DNA sequence: TGCGCCAGCAGCGAGTGGGGGACAGGGAACTACGAGCAGTACTTC.

In this sample, this clone turned up once. The chain uses TRBV7-9 and TRBJ2-7; 7 bases align to TRBD2. The CDR3 is made up of 14 amino acids. Germline V gives CDR1 SEHNR, CDR2 FQNEAQ (reference sequence). The trim removed 7 bases at V and 2 bases at J, leaving 8 bases unmatched. The CDR3 spells CASKPGTNAYEQYF. In DNA form, the CDR3 reads TGTGCCAGCAAACCCGGGACTAATGCCTACGAGCAGTACTTC.

J is TRBJ1-1 and V is TRBV20-1, with unresolved D. This CDR3 is 11 amino acids long. Germline assignment: CDR1 DFQATT and CDR2 SNEGSKA (reference sequence). Between the trimmed V and J ends, which lost 8 bases and 1 base, there was a span of 8 bases. The CDR3 loop reads CSTRENTEAFF. The DNA for the CDR3 is TGCAGTACGCGCGAGAACACTGAAGCTTTCTTT.

V is TRBV19 and J is TRBJ2-5, with D uncertain. CDR1 and CDR2 (germline): LNHDA, SQIVND (reference sequence). This CDR3 comprises 13 residues. V was trimmed by 3 bases and J by 3 bases, leaving 8 bases between them. The CDR3 sequence: CASSMRLEETQYF. The CDR3 nucleotides read TGTGCCAGTAGTATGAGGCTCGAAGAGACCCAGTACTTC. The full variable domain, completed using reference TRBV19 and TRBJ2-5, is DGGITQSPKYLFRKEGQNVTLSCEQNLNHDAMYWYRQDPGQGLRLIYYSQIVNDFQKGDIAEGYSVSREKKESFPLTVTSAQKNPTAFYLCASSMRLEETQYFGPGTRLLVL.

The chain joins TRBV11-3 to TRBJ2-5, with 10 bases fitting TRBD1. CDR1 and CDR2 from the germline V gene are SGHNT and YENEEA. After removal of 5 bases from V and 4 bases from J, the junction contained 4 bases not matched to a gene. The CDR3 is 14 residues long. The chain's CDR3 is CASSPRTGGETQYF. In nucleotides, the CDR3 is TGTGCCAGCAGCCCACGGACAGGGGGAGAGACCCAGTACTTC.

The V call is TRBV6-6, the J call TRBJ2-7; 8 bases agree with TRBD1. J was trimmed by 0 bases and V by 6 bases; bases with no gene match: 7. The CDR3 spans 15 residues. Germline values: CDR1 MNHNY, CDR2 SVGAGI (reference sequence). The CDR3 spells CASSRRDRYSYEQYF. The CDR3 bases are TGTGCCAGCAGCCGCCGGGACAGGTACTCCTACGAGCAGTACTTC.

In this sample, this clone turned up once. The CDR3 sequence is CASSARGAGTDTQYF. For the CDR3, the DNA is TGCGCCAGCAGTGCGCGGGGGGCGGGCACAGATACGCAGTATTTT. The rearrangement uses TRBV4-1 and TRBJ2-3, with TRBD2 matching over 8 bases. CDR1 MGHRA and CDR2 YSYEKL come from the germline V gene. With 6 bases clipped from V and 1 base from J, the junction kept 6 bases outside the gene matches. The CDR3 is made up of 15 amino acids.

The CDR3 loop reads CASSLIAGPGELFF. CDR3 coding DNA: TGTGCCAGCAGCTTGATTGCAGGGCCAGGGGAGCTGTTTTTT. This chain links TRBV5-5 with TRBJ2-2; maybe TRBD1 (5 bases). The CDR3 totals 14 residues. The germline CDR1 and CDR2 sequences are SGHKS and YYEKEE (reference sequence). V was shortened by 1 base and J by 8 bases, with 12 bases between the two germline ends.

This clone was counted once. J is TRBJ1-4 and V is TRBV4-3; D possibly corresponds to TRBD1 (5 bases). CDR1 LGHNA and CDR2 YSLEER come from the germline V gene. The CDR3 sequence is 18 residues long. V was pared by 0 bases and J by 5 bases, with 19 bases between. CDR3 DNA sequence: TGCGCCAGCAGCCAAGATGTCCCAGGGATCGGTTCGAATGAAAAACTGTTTTTT. Encoded protein: CASSQDVPGIGSNEKLFF.

This clone was recorded once. This chain links TRBV18 with TRBJ1-4; D gene ambiguous. Per germline, CDR1 KGHSH and CDR2 LQKENI. V lost 8 bases and J 8 bases, leaving 15 bases between the germline ends. This CDR3 is built from 13 residues. The CDR3 region has the DNA TGTGCCAGCCAGCAGGTATTTGGCGAAAAACTGTTTTTT. This codes for CASQQVFGEKLFF.